This T cell receptor (beta chain) was identified during a study of beta chain features in type 1 diabetes. Study-level findings and limits: In every one of the four CD4+ subsets, TCRB CDR3s were moderately but significantly shorter in Type 1 diabetes patients.

Only a few counts were recorded for this clone. Its antigen is not known. Isolated RNA was reverse transcribed in full, so expressed TCRB transcripts were sequenced. Sequencing used immunoSEQ multiplex PCR; TCRdb keeps in-frame clones, though not all of them. The table includes 200,000 to 250,000 clones, roughly 14% detected once. Trimming took off 3 bases at V and 1 base at J, with 16 bases between the two ends. The CDR3 runs 17 residues. The germline CDR1 and CDR2 sequences are SGHAT and FQNNGV. This chain joins TRBV11-2 and TRBJ1-3, with a possible D match to TRBD1 (6 bases). The receptor was isolated from a man aged 25-40 years with type 1 diabetes. Sequencing input: naive CD4+ T cells from blood. CDR3 nucleotide sequence: TGTGCCAGCAGCTTTACCGGGACACCCCATTCTGGAAACACCATATATTTT. Translation: CASSFTGTPHSGNTIYF.